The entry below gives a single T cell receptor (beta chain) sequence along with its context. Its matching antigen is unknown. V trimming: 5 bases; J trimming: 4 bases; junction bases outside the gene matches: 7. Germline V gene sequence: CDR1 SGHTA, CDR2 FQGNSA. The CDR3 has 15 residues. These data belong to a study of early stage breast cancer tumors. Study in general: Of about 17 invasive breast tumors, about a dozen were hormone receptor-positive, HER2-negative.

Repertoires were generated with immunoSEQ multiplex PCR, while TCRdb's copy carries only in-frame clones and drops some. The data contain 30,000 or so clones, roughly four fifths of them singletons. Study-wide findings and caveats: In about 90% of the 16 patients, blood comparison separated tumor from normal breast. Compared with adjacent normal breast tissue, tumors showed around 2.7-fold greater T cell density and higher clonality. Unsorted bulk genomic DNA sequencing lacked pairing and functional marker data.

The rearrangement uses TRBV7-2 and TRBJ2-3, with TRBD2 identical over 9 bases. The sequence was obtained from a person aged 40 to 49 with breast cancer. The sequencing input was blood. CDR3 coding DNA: TGTGCCAGCAGCCGGGGACTAGCTTGGGCAGATACGCAGTATTTT. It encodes CASSRGLAWADTQYF.